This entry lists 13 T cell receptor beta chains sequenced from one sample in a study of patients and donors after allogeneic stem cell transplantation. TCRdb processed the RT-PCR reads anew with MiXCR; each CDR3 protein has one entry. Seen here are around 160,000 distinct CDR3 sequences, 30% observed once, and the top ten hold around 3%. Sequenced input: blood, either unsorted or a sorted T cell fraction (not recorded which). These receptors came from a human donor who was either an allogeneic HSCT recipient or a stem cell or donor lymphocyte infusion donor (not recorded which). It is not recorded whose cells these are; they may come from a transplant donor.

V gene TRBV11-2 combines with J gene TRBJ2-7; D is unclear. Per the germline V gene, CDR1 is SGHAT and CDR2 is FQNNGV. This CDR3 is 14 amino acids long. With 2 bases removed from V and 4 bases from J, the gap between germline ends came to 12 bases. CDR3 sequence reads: CASSLNGLGYEQYF. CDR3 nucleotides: TGTGCCAGCAGCTTAAATGGCCTGGGTTACGAGCAGTACTTC.

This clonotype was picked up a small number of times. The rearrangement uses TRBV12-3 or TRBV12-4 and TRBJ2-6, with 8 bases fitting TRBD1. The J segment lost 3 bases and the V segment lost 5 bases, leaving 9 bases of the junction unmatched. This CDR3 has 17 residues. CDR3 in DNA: TGTGCCAGCAGTCATGGGACAGGTCTAGGTGGGGCCAACGTCCTGACTTTC. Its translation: CASSHGTGLGGANVLTF.

The CDR3 is CASSPGQVYNQPQHF. CDR3 DNA: TGTGCCAGCAGTCCGGGACAGGTTTATAATCAGCCCCAGCATTTT. The V and J genes are TRBV27 and TRBJ1-5, with TRBD1 matching 8 bases. The V segment lost 5 bases and the J segment 4 bases; nucleotides outside the gene matches: 7. This CDR3 is built from 15 residues. From germline, CDR1 is MNHEY and CDR2 SMNVEV (reference sequence).

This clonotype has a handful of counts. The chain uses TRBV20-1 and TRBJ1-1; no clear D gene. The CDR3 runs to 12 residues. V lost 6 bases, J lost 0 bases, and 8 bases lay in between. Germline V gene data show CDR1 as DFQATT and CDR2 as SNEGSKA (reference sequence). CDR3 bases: TGCAGTGCGACAACAGTGAACACTGAAGCTTTCTTT. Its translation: CSATTVNTEAFF.

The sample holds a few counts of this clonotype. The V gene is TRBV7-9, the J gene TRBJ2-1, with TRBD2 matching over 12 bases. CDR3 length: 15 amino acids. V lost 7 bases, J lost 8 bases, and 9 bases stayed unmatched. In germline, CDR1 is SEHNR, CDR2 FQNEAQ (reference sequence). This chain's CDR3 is CASIFRLAGVDEQFF. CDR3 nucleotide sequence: TGTGCCAGCATCTTCCGACTAGCGGGAGTGGATGAGCAGTTCTTC.

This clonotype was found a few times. CDR3 sequence reads: CASSLSGLQETQYF. CDR3 sequence (DNA): TGTGCCAGCAGCCTTAGCGGACTCCAAGAGACCCAGTACTTC. The chain links TRBV3-1 to TRBJ2-5; D perhaps matches TRBD2 (6 bases). Between the trimmed V and J ends, which lost 4 bases and 1 base, there was a span of 10 bases. The CDR3 contains 14 residues. CDR1 LGHDT and CDR2 YNNKEL come from the germline V gene (reference sequence).

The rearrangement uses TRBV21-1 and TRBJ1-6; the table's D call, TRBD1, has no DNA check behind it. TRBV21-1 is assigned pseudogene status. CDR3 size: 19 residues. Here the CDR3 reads CASSGRDRDRGNYNSPLHF. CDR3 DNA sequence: TGTGCCAGCAGCGGCCGGGACAGGGACCGAGGAAACTATAATTCACCCCTCCACTTT.

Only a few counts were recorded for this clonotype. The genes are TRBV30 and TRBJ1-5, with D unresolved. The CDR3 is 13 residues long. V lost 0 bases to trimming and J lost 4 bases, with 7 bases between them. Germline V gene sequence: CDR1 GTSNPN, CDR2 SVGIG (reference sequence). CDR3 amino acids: CAWSVMGNQPQHF. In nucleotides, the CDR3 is TGTGCCTGGAGTGTAATGGGAAATCAGCCCCAGCATTTT.

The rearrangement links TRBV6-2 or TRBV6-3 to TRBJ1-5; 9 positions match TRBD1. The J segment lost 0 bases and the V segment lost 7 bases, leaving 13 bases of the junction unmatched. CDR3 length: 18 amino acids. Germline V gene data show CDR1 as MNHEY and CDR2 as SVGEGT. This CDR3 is CASTPLTGGMASNQPQHF. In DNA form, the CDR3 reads TGTGCCAGCACCCCCCTAACAGGGGGCATGGCTAGCAATCAGCCCCAGCATTTT.

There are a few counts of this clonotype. The CDR3, as DNA: TGTGCCAGCAGTCTGACGGGGGCGAACACCGGGGAGCTGTTTTTT. Its translation is CASSLTGANTGELFF. V is TRBV7-9 and J is TRBJ2-2; D might be TRBD2 (6 bases). CDR1 is SEHNR, CDR2 FQNEAQ, per germline (reference sequence). Trimming removed 6 bases at V and 0 bases at J, with 11 bases between. The CDR3 length is 15 residues.

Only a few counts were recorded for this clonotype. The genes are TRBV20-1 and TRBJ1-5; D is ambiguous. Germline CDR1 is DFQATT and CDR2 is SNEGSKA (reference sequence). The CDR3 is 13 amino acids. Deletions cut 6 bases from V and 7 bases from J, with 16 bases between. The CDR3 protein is CSAEAPRDQPQHF. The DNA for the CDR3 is TGCAGTGCGGAGGCTCCCAGAGACCAGCCCCAGCATTTT.

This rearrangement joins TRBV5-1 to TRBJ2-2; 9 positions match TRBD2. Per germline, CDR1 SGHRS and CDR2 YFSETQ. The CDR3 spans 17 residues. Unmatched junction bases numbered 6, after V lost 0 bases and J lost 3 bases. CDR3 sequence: CASSLVGTSRYTGELFF. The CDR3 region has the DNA TGCGCCAGCAGCTTGGTTGGGACTAGCCGGTACACCGGGGAGCTGTTTTTT.

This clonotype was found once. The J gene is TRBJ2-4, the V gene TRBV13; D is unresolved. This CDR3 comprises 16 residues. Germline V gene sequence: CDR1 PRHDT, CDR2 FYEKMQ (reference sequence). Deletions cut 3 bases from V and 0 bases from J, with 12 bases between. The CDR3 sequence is CASSLKGLTAKNIQYF. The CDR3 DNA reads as TGTGCCAGCAGCTTGAAAGGGCTCACAGCCAAAAACATTCAGTACTTC.